This T cell receptor (beta chain) was captured in a study of cytotoxic CD8 clonotypes in ibrutinib-treated CLL. General study results and limits: Clonality went up at ibrutinib response and then declined back toward baseline at progression.

CDR3 length: 16 amino acids. Trimming removed 1 base at V and 5 bases at J, with 14 bases between. Per germline, CDR1 SGHTA and CDR2 FQGTGA. Assay used: immunoSEQ multiplex PCR; TCRdb lists only in-frame clones, some missing. Here the sample spans 150,000 to 200,000 clones, roughly four fifths being singletons. Turning to this clone: Its cognate antigen is unknown.

The input for sequencing was PBMCs, taken after 24 months of ibrutinib treatment. This receptor was taken from a human donor with chronic lymphocytic leukemia. The chain links TRBV7-3 to TRBJ1-4, with D maybe TRBD1 (6 bases). The CDR3, as DNA: TGTGCCAGCAGCTTAATGGGCGGGGGCACGAATGAAAAACTGTTTTTT. Encoded protein: CASSLMGGGTNEKLFF.